Listed below are T cell receptor beta chains from one sample, sequenced in a study of identical twins. MiXCR was run by TCRdb on the 5' RACE reads, yielding one entry per CDR3 protein. The table has around 490,000 distinct CDR3 sequences, around 15% seen once. The same sample was also used in a study of yellow fever vaccine responses in identical twins.

Sequencing was done on a sample of CD4+ T cells sorted from blood. All receptors come from a woman between 18 and 29 years old in good health. The CDR3 runs from the conserved cysteine through the conserved F or W. A D gene is named only where the DNA matches it firmly. Clone size, where shown, is once, few, many, or a class for clones that have expanded.

J gene	D gene	V gene	clone size	CDR3 DNA	CDR3 protein
TRBJ2-5	-	TRBV24-1	few	TGTGCCACCAGTGATTCCAAGGACCACCCCGGTGAAGAGACCCAGTACTTC	CATSDSKDHPGEETQYF
TRBJ2-1	-	TRBV12-3/TRBV12-4	few	TGTGCCAGCAGTTTAGTAGGGTGGGGTGAGCAGTTCTTC	CASSLVGWGEQFF
TRBJ2-3	-	TRBV28	few	TGTGCCAGCAGGCGACCCAGAGTAAGAGGCCTTAGGGATACGCAGTATTTT	CASRRPRVRGLRDTQYF
TRBJ1-5	TRBD1	TRBV28	-	TGTGCCAGCAGTTTCCGGGACAGGGGGCGCGCTCAGCCCCAGCATTTT	CASSFRDRGRAQPQHF
TRBJ2-2	-	TRBV7-9	-	TGTGCCAGCGAAATTCGGGGTTCTGGGGAGCTGTTTTTT	CASEIRGSGELFF
TRBJ2-6	-	TRBV12-3/TRBV12-4	few	TGTGCCAGCAGTCCCAATGTGCCTGGGGCCAACGTCCTGACTTTC	CASSPNVPGANVLTF
TRBJ2-7	-	TRBV28	-	TGTGCCAGCAGTTTGCCCGGACAGTACGAGCAGTACTTC	CASSLPGQYEQYF
TRBJ1-2	-	TRBV12-3/TRBV12-4	many	TGTGCCAGCAGTTGGGTGTCGGACTATGGCTACACCTTC	CASSWVSDYGYTF
TRBJ1-2	-	TRBV2	-	TGTGCCAGCAGTTCCGGACCCGATAGGGGCTACACCTTC	CASSSGPDRGYTF
TRBJ2-1	-	TRBV25-1	-	TGTGCCAGCAGTGAAACTAACCAGCATCGGAGTGGTACCCATGAGCAGTTCTTC	CASSETNQHRSGTHEQFF
TRBJ2-5	-	TRBV10-3	-	TGTGCCATCAGTCCCTCCCAGCAAGAGACCCAGTACTTC	CAISPSQQETQYF
TRBJ2-7	TRBD1	TRBV7-2	-	TGTGCCAGCAGCCCCCCGGGACAGGGCGGACGGGAGCAGTACTTC	CASSPPGQGGREQYF
TRBJ2-1	TRBD2	TRBV5-1	few	TGCGCCAGCAGACAAGCGGGACTAGCGGGAGTACAGGAGCAGTTCTTC	CASRQAGLAGVQEQFF
TRBJ1-4	-	TRBV29-1	-	TGCAGCGTTGGACGAGCGGCGGAAAAACTGTTTTTT	CSVGRAAEKLFF
TRBJ2-1	-	TRBV20-1	few	TGCAGTGCTCTAACTAGTGGCGGTTCGTTAGAGCAGTTCTTC	CSALTSGGSLEQFF
TRBJ1-2	-	TRBV6-6	-	TGTGCCAGCCGCCCTTCCGAGGACTATGGCTACACCTTC	CASRPSEDYGYTF
TRBJ1-2	-	TRBV6-5	few	TGTGCCAGCAGTTCAAGCACCCTGGGGGGCTACACCTTC	CASSSSTLGGYTF